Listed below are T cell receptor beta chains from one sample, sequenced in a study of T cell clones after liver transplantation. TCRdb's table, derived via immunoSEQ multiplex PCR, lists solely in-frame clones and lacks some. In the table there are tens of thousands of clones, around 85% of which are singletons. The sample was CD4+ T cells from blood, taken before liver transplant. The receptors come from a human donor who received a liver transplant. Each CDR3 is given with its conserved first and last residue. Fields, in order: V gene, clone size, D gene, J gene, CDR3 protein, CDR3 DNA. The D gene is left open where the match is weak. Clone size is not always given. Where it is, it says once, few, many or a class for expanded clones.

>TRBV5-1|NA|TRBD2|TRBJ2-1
CASSLGGLAAYNEQFF
TGCGCCAGCAGCTTGGGGGGACTAGCGGCCTACAATGAGCAGTTCTTC
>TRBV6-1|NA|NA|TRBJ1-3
CASGPHGGGNTIYF
TGTGCCAGCGGGCCCCACGGGGGTGGAAACACCATATATTTT
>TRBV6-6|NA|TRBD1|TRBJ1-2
CASTPGGTGGGYTF
TGTGCCAGCACCCCGGGAGGGACAGGGGGAGGCTACACCTTC
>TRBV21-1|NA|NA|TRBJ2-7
CASSGDGPREQYF
TGTGCCAGCAGCGGCGACGGGCCCCGCGAGCAGTACTTC
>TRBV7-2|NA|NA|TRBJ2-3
CASSFGPGGGTDTQYF
TGTGCCAGCAGCTTTGGGCCTGGCGGCGGCACAGATACGCAGTATTTT
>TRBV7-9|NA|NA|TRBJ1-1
CASSPSGRGLQSEAFF
TGTGCCAGCAGCCCCAGTGGGAGAGGACTACAATCTGAAGCTTTCTTT
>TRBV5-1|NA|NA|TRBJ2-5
CASSHRDGQETQYF
TGCGCCAGCAGCCACCGGGACGGTCAAGAGACCCAGTACTTC
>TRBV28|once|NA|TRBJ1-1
CASSSGGVATEAFF
TGTGCCAGCAGCTCCGGTGGGGTTGCTACTGAAGCTTTCTTT
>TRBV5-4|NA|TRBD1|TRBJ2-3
CASSEGQGATDTQYF
TGTGCCAGCAGCGAAGGACAGGGGGCCACAGATACGCAGTATTTT
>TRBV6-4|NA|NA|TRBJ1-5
CASRGHGNQPQHF
TGTGCCAGCAGAGGGCACGGCAATCAGCCCCAGCATTTT
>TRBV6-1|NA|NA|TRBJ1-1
CASSITNGPGTEAFF
TGTGCCAGCAGTATCACTAATGGACCGGGTACTGAAGCTTTCTTT
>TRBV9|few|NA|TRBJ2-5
CASSPVGVETQYF
TGTGCCAGCAGCCCGGTTGGGGTCGAGACCCAGTACTTC
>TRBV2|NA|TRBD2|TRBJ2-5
CASSGEGGPRETQYF
TGTGCCAGCAGTGGTGAGGGAGGGCCTCGAGAGACCCAGTACTTC
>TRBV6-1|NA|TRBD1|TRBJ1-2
CASVEGQGSSYGYTF
TGTGCCAGCGTCGAAGGACAGGGAAGCTCTTATGGCTACACCTTC
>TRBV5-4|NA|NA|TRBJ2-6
CASSSVGANVLTF
TGTGCCAGCAGCTCGGTCGGGGCCAACGTCCTGACTTTC
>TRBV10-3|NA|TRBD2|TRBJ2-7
CAILSGPGGEQYF
TGTGCCATCCTGAGCGGTCCGGGGGGTGAGCAGTACTTC
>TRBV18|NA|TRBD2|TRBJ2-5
CASSPGTSAETQYF
TGTGCCAGCTCACCCGGGACTAGCGCAGAGACCCAGTACTTC
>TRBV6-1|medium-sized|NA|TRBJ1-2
CASSATANYGYTF
TGTGCCAGCAGTGCCACTGCTAACTATGGCTACACCTTC
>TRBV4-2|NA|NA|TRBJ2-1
CASSQTIEEQFF
TGTGCCAGCAGCCAAACTATAGAGGAGCAGTTCTTC
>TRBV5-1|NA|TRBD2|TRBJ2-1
CASSLMIAGGPSRYNEQFF
TGCGCCAGCAGCTTGATGATAGCGGGGGGCCCCTCTCGGTACAATGAGCAGTTCTTC
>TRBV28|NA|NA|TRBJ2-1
CASSLEGNTRVYEQFF
TGTGCCAGCAGTTTAGAGGGTAACACGAGGGTCTATGAGCAGTTCTTC
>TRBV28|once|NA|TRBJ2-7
CASSLAGGPYEQYF
TGTGCCAGCAGTTTGGCAGGTGGCCCCTACGAGCAGTACTTC
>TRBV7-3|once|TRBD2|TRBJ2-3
CASSSKRESDTQYF
TGTGCCAGCAGCTCCAAGCGGGAGTCAGATACGCAGTATTTT